The T cell receptor beta chain under discussion was sequenced for a study of control samples from healthy donors and cancer patients. The repertoire was sequenced with immunoSEQ multiplex PCR; TCRdb's copy has only in-frame clones and lacks some. The sample contains about 200,000 clones, around 90% of which appear only once. The CDR3 totals 19 residues. Germline V gene sequence: CDR1 SEHNR, CDR2 FQNEAQ (reference sequence). The V segment lost 4 bases and the J segment 0 bases; nucleotides outside the gene matches: 7. The V and J genes are TRBV7-9 and TRBJ2-1; 15 bases are a match to TRBD2. The source is a man in his thirties or forties in good health. Sequencing was carried out using blood. CDR3 nucleotides: TGTGCCAGCAGCTCCGGAGGGACTAGCGGGGGGAGCTCCTACAATGAGCAGTTCTTC. This gives the protein CASSSGGTSGGSSYNEQFF.